The text below deals with one T cell receptor (beta chain). Produced via immunoSEQ multiplex PCR; TCRdb's table is partial and in-frame only. The table has 2,500,000 or so clones, roughly 90% seen once. V was clipped by 4 bases and J by 3 bases; unmatched bases: 9. The CDR3 runs to 15 residues. CDR1 is MDHEN, CDR2 SYDVKM, per germline. This specimen belongs to a study of shared clonotypes between healthy human individuals. Sequenced input: naive CD4+ T cells from PBMCs. The subset denotes: CD45RA+ positively selected. The chain links TRBV28 to TRBJ2-7; 7 nucleotides line up with TRBD2. This receptor was identified in a young man in good health. Some clones in this sample may be carry-over from other donors' samples. The CDR3 region is CASSSPSGRDYEQYF. CDR3 nucleotide sequence: TGTGCCAGCAGTTCCCCTAGCGGTCGGGACTACGAGCAGTACTTC.